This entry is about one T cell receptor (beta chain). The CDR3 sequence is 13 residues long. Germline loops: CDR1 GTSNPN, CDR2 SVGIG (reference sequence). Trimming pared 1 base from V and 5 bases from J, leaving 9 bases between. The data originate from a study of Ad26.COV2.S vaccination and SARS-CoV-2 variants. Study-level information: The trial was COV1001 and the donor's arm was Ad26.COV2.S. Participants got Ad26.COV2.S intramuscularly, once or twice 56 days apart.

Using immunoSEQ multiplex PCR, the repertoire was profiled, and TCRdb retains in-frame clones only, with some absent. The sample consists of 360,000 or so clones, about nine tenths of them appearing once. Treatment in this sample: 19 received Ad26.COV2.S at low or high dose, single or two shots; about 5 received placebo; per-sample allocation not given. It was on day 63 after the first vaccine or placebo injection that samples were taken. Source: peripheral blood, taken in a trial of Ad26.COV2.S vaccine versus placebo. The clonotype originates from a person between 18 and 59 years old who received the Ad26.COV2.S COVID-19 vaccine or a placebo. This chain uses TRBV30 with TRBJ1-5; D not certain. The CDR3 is CAWSGGLHQPQHF. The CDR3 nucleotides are TGTGCCTGGAGTGGTGGGTTACATCAGCCCCAGCATTTT.